The rows below give T cell receptor beta chains drawn from one sample of a study of Ad26.COV2.S vaccination and SARS-CoV-2 variants. Clones were read by immunoSEQ multiplex PCR, and TCRdb kept only the in-frame ones, dropping some. The sample carries over 250,000 clones, about 87% recorded once. Sequencing used peripheral blood, obtained in a trial of Ad26.COV2.S vaccine versus placebo. The receptors were sampled from a person aged 18-60 years who received the Ad26.COV2.S COVID-19 vaccine or a placebo. CDR3s include the opening cysteine and the closing phenylalanine or tryptophan. A D gene is named only where the DNA matches it firmly. Only part of the rows carry a size: once, few, many, or a class if the clone is expanded.

TGTGCCACCAGCAGAGGTCGTCAGGGGGTCCCTGAAGCTTTCTTT,CATSRGRQGVPEAFF,TRBJ1-1,TRBD1,once,TRBV15
TGCGCCAGCAGCCAAGATCCAGCGGGAGTGACAGATACGCAGTATTTT,CASSQDPAGVTDTQYF,TRBJ2-3,TRBD2,.,TRBV4-1
TGTGCCAGCAGTGAAGGGGCGGCAGGGAGATATGGCTACACCTTC,CASSEGAAGRYGYTF,TRBJ1-2,.,once,TRBV6-1
TGTGCCAGCTCACCCACCGGACAGGGAATAAATCAGCCCCAGCATTTT,CASSPTGQGINQPQHF,TRBJ1-5,TRBD1,.,TRBV18
TGCAGCGTTGGGCTAAATTCTAATGAGCAGTTCTTC,CSVGLNSNEQFF,TRBJ2-1,.,few,TRBV29-1
TGCGCCAGCAGCCAATGGACTAGCGGGAGGGGGACCGGGGAGCTGTTTTTT,CASSQWTSGRGTGELFF,TRBJ2-2,TRBD2,.,TRBV4-1
TGTGCCAGCAGGGGGCCCATCAATTCACCCCTCCACTTT,CASRGPINSPLHF,TRBJ1-6,.,.,TRBV2
TGTGCCAGCAGCCAGGGCCAGTATAGCAATCAGCCCCAGCATTTT,CASSQGQYSNQPQHF,TRBJ1-5,.,.,TRBV13
TGTGCCAGTAGCAATCGGGCCGGGGTCTTGGGTAATTCACCCCTCCACTTT,CASSNRAGVLGNSPLHF,TRBJ1-6,.,.,TRBV19
TGTGCTAGCACCCTTGGGGGGGGGCCAAGGGTGGGAGATACGCAGTATTTT,CASTLGGGPRVGDTQYF,TRBJ2-3,.,.,TRBV7-7
TGTGCCAGTAGTATTCGAGGCTCAGGGGTCGCGATCGAAAAACTGTTTTTT,CASSIRGSGVAIEKLFF,TRBJ1-4,.,.,TRBV19
TGTGCCAGTAGGGGGACAGCCTACGAGCAGTACTTC,CASRGTAYEQYF,TRBJ2-7,TRBD1,.,TRBV19
TGTGCCAGCAGCGGAGGGACTAGCGGGACGAACACCGGGGAGCTGTTTTTT,CASSGGTSGTNTGELFF,TRBJ2-2,TRBD2,.,TRBV2
TGTGCCTGGGGGTATTCTGGGGCCAACGTCCTGACTTTC,CAWGYSGANVLTF,TRBJ2-6,.,.,TRBV30
TGTGCCATCAGTGAGACCCCCGGGGGCCTGAACACTGAAGCTTTCTTT,CAISETPGGLNTEAFF,TRBJ1-1,.,.,TRBV10-3
TGTGCCTGGAGTGTACAGGGGACTAGAGGTGGGCAGCAGTACTTC,CAWSVQGTRGGQQYF,TRBJ2-7,.,few,TRBV30
TGTGCCAGCAGTTACTCGAGGACGGATGGCTACACCTTC,CASSYSRTDGYTF,TRBJ1-2,.,.,TRBV6-5
TGTGCCAGCAGTACGCCTGAGCCCCAGCATTTT,CASSTPEPQHF,TRBJ1-5,.,.,TRBV6-5
TGTGCCAGCAGCGCCCGACAGGGTTGGGGTGAAAAACTGTTTTTT,CASSARQGWGEKLFF,TRBJ1-4,TRBD1,.,TRBV13
TGTGCCAGCCCGATGGGGTGGGACCCTCACATCGAAAACATTCAGTACTTC,CASPMGWDPHIENIQYF,TRBJ2-4,.,.,TRBV19
TGTGCCAGCAGCGTAAGCGGGGGAATCGGGGAGACCCAGTACTTC,CASSVSGGIGETQYF,TRBJ2-5,TRBD2,.,TRBV9
TGCGCCAGCAGAGACAGAATTAGCAATCAGCCCCAGCATTTT,CASRDRISNQPQHF,TRBJ1-5,.,once,TRBV10-2
TGTGCCAGCTCGGGGACATTTAACACTGAAGCTTTCTTT,CASSGTFNTEAFF,TRBJ1-1,.,once,TRBV7-8
TGTGCCAGCAGCTTAAGGCCTAGCGGGGGGGATACGCAGTATTTT,CASSLRPSGGDTQYF,TRBJ2-3,TRBD2,.,TRBV7-9
TGCGCCAGCAGCTCACTAGCGGGGGGGGAGACCCAGTACTTC,CASSSLAGGETQYF,TRBJ2-5,TRBD2,.,TRBV5-1
TGTGCCAGCAGCTTAGGGGCGGTTGGTATTAAATATGGCTACACCTTC,CASSLGAVGIKYGYTF,TRBJ1-2,.,.,TRBV7-2
TGTGCCAGCAGCTTGGGAGGAGGGGGTCTATACAATGAGCAGTTCTTC,CASSLGGGGLYNEQFF,TRBJ2-1,.,.,TRBV5-4
TGCGCCAGCAGCTTGGATCGCGGTCGTGGGGAGCAGTACTTC,CASSLDRGRGEQYF,TRBJ2-7,.,.,TRBV5-1
TGTGCCAGCAGGAGGACAGGAAATTCACCCCTCCACTTT,CASRRTGNSPLHF,TRBJ1-6,TRBD1,.,TRBV27
TGTGCCAGCTCACCACAAGGGGGGGAGACCCAGTACTTC,CASSPQGGETQYF,TRBJ2-5,.,.,TRBV18
TGCAGCGTTGAAGATGAGGGGTCCGGGACCTACGAGCAGTACTTC,CSVEDEGSGTYEQYF,TRBJ2-7,.,.,TRBV29-1
TGTGCCAGCAGCAGGAGATGGGGAGCTTGGGAAAAACTGTTTTTT,CASSRRWGAWEKLFF,TRBJ1-4,.,.,TRBV6-5
TGTGCCAGCTCACTGGGAGTTAATTCACCCCTCCACTTT,CASSLGVNSPLHF,TRBJ1-6,.,.,TRBV18
TGTGCCACCAGAGCGCGTGGGTACACAGATACGCAGTATTTT,CATRARGYTDTQYF,TRBJ2-3,.,.,TRBV15
TGCGCCAGCAGCTCCCGAGGAGGGTCTGGAAACACCATATATTTT,CASSSRGGSGNTIYF,TRBJ1-3,.,.,TRBV4-1
TGTGCCAGCAGTGTAGCTTCCGGCTACACCTTC,CASSVASGYTF,TRBJ1-2,.,.,TRBV2
TGTGCCAGCAGCTTACTCGCAGCGAGCAATGAGCAGTTCTTC,CASSLLAASNEQFF,TRBJ2-1,.,.,TRBV7-3
TGTGCCAGCAGAGGACTAGCGGGGAATTCAGATACGCAGTATTTT,CASRGLAGNSDTQYF,TRBJ2-3,TRBD2,.,TRBV2
TGTGCCAGCAGCCGACAGGGGGGCACCGGGGAGCTGTTTTTT,CASSRQGGTGELFF,TRBJ2-2,TRBD1,once,TRBV3-1/TRBV3-2
TGTGCCAGCAGCCCAGGGAGGGGATTGATACACACTGAAGCTTTCTTT,CASSPGRGLIHTEAFF,TRBJ1-1,.,.,TRBV11-1
TGTGCCAGCAGCCTAAGTGGGGGGCCCAGCTCCTACGAGCAGTACTTC,CASSLSGGPSSYEQYF,TRBJ2-7,.,.,TRBV7-2
TGTGCCATCAGTGAGTCGTGGGGACAGGGGAAAGACTATGGCTACACCTTC,CAISESWGQGKDYGYTF,TRBJ1-2,TRBD1,.,TRBV10-3